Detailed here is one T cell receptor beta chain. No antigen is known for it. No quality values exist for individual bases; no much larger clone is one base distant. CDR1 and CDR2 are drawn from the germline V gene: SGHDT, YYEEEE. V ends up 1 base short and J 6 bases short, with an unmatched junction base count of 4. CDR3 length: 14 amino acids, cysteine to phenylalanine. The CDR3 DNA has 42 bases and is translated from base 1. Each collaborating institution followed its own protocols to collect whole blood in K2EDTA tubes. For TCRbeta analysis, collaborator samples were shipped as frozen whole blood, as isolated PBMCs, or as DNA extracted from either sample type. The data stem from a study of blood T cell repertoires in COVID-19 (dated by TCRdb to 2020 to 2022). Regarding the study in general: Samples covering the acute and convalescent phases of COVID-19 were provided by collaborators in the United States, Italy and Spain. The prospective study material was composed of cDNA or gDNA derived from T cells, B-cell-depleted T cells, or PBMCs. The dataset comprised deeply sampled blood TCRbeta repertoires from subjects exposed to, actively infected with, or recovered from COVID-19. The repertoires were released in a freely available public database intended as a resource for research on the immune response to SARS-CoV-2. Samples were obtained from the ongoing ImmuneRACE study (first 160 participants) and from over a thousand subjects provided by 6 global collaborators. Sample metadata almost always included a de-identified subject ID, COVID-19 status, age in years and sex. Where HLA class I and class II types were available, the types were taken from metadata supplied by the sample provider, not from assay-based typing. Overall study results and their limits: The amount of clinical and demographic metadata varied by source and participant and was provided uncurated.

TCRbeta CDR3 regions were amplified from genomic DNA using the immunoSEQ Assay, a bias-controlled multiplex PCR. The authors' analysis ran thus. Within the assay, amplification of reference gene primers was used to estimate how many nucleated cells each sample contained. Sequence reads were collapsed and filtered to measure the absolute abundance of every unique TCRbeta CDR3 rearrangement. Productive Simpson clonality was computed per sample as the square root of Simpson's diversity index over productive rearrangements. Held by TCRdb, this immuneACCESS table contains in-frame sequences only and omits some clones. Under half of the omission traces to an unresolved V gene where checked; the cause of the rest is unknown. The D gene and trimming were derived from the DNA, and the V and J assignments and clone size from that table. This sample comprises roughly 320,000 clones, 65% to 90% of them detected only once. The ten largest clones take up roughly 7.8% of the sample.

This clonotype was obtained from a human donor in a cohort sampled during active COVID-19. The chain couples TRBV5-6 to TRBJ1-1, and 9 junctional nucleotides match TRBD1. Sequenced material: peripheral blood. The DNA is TGTGCCAGCAGCTTGACAGGGGGCAACTCTGAAGCTTTCTTT. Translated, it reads CASSLTGGNSEAFF.